This T cell receptor (beta chain) appears in the sequencing data of a study of graft-versus-host responses after intestinal transplantation. The wider study: The whole recipient group had anti-thymocyte globulin induction followed by tacrolimus and steroids for around 3 years.

With respect to this clone: What it binds is not known.

Assay: immunoSEQ multiplex PCR; the TCRdb copy retains only in-frame clones and omits some. Of 130,000 to 150,000 clones in the sample, about nine tenths were seen once. CDR3 size: 15 residues. Per germline, CDR1 MGHRA and CDR2 YSYEKL. Regarding the study as a whole: Recipient-marrow GvH clones were detected, some having first appeared in ileum or blood.

The sequences come from unstimulated CD4+ T cells sorted from spleen or lymph node cells, collected before intestinal transplant. The chain employs TRBV4-1 and TRBJ2-5; 8 bases agree with TRBD2. The J call could be wrong; TRBJ2-7 is a better fit for the DNA end. This receptor was taken from a human donor who received an intestinal transplant. Here the CDR3 reads CASSPQAGATYEQYF. The CDR3 DNA sequence: TGCGCCAGCAGTCCCCAAGCGGGAGCGACCTACGAGCAGTACTTC.